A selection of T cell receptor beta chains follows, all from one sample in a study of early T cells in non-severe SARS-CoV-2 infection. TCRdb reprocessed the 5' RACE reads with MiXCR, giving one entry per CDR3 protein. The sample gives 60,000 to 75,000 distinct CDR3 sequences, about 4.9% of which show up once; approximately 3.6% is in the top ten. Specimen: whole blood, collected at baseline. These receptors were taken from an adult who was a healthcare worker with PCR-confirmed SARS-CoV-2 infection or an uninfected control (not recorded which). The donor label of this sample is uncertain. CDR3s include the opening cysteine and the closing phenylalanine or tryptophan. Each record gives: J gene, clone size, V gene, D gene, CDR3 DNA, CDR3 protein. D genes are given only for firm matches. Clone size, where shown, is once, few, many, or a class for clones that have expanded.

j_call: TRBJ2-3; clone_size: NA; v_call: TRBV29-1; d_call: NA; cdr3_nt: TGCAGCGTTGAAAAGGGTGCAGATACGCAGTATTTT; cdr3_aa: CSVEKGADTQYF
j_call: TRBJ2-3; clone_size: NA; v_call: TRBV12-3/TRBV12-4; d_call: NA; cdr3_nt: TGTGCCAGCAGTGGTAACAGGGCTAGCACAGATACGCAGTATTTT; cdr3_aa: CASSGNRASTDTQYF
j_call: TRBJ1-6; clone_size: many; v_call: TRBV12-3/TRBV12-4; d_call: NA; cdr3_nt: TGTGCCAGCACCCAGACAGAGAGTAATTCACCCCTCCACTTT; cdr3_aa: CASTQTESNSPLHF
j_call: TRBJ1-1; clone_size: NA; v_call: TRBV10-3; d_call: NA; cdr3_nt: TGTGCCATCAGTGAGTCGGGGGGAAGCACTGAAGCTTTCTTT; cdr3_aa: CAISESGGSTEAFF
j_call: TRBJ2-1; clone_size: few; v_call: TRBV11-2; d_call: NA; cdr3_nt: TGTGCCAGCAGGGCGCTAGGTCCCAATGAGCAGTTCTTC; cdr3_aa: CASRALGPNEQFF
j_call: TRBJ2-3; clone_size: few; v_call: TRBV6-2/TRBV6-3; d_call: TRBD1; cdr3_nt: TGTGCCAGCAGTTATCTCTTGACAGGGAGAGATACGCAGTATTTT; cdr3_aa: CASSYLLTGRDTQYF
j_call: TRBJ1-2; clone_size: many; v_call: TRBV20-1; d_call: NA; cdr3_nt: TGCAGTGCTAGGGGCGGCCTGCCTGCCTATGGCTACACCTTC; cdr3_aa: CSARGGLPAYGYTF
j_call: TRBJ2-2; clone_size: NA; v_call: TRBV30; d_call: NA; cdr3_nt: TGTGCCTGGAGTGTACGAGGATCCGGGGAGCTGTTTTTT; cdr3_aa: CAWSVRGSGELFF
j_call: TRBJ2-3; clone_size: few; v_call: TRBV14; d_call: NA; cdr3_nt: TGTGCCTCTACCCCTGGAGCAGCGAATACGCAGTATTTT; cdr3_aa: CASTPGAANTQYF
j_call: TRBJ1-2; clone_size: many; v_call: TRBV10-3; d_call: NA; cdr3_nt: TGTGCCATCAGAAAGACGGATCGATATGGCTACACCTTC; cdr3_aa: CAIRKTDRYGYTF
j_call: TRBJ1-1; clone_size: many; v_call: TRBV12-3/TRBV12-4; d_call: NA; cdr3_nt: TGTGCCAGCATATCGGCGGGGAGTAACACTGAAGCTTTCTTT; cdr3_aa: CASISAGSNTEAFF
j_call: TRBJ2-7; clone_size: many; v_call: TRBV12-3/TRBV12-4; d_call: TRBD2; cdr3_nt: TGTGCCAGCACCCTCGTAGCGGGGGTTATCTACGAGCAGTACTTC; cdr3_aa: CASTLVAGVIYEQYF
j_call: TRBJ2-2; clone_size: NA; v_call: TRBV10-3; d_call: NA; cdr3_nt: TGTGCCATCAGTGGAAACCTAGCCGGGGGCACCGGGGAGCTGTTTTTT; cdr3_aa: CAISGNLAGGTGELFF
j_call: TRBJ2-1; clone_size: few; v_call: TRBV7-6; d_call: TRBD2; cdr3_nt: TGTGCCAGCAGCCTAGCGGGGGGAAATGAGCAGTTCTTC; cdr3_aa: CASSLAGGNEQFF
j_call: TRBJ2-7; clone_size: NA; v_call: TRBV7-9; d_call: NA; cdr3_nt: TGTGCCAGCACCCAGGGAGGCCTAAATTCCTACGAGCAGTACTTC; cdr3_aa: CASTQGGLNSYEQYF
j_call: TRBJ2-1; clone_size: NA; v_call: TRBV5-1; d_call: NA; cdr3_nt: TGCGCCAGCAGCTTGGCCAGGACAGCCTCCTACAATGAGCAGTTCTTC; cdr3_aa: CASSLARTASYNEQFF
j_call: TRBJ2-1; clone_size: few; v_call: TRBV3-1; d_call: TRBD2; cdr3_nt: TGTGCCAGCAGCCGCACTAGCGCATCATCCTACAATGAGCAGTTCTTC; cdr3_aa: CASSRTSASSYNEQFF
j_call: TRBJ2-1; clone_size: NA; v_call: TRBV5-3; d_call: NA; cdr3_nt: TGTGCCAGAAGCCCTATCGGACAGTACAATGAGCAGTTCTTC; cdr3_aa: CARSPIGQYNEQFF
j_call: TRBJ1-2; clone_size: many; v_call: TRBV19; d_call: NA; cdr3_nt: TGTGCCAGTATGGGGCGGGAGAACTATGGCTACACCTTC; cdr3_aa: CASMGRENYGYTF
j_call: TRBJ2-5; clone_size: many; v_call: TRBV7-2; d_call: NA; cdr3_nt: TGTGCCAGCAGCCCCCTATTTACGCAAGAGACCCAGTACTTC; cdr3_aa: CASSPLFTQETQYF
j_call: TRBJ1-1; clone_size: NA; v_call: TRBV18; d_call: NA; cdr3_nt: TGTGCCAGCTCAACGAACAGAAACACTGAAGCTTTCTTT; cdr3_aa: CASSTNRNTEAFF
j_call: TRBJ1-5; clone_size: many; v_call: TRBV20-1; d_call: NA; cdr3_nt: TGCAGTGCTAGAGATGTCTCGGTTGGAAGTCAGCCCCAGCATTTT; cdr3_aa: CSARDVSVGSQPQHF
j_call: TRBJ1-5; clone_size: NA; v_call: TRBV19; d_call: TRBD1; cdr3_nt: TGTGCCAGTAAGGGGGACAGAGTTAATCAGCCCCAGCGTTTT; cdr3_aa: CASKGDRVNQPQRF
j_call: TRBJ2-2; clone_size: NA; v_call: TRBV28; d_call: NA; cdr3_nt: TGTGCCAGCAGTACAGGGTTCACCGGGGAGCTGTTTTTT; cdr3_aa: CASSTGFTGELFF
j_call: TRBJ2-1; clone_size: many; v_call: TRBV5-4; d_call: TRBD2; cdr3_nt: TGTGCCAGCAGCCCTACGACTAGCGGGGGGCCCCGGTTCTTC; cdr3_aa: CASSPTTSGGPRFF
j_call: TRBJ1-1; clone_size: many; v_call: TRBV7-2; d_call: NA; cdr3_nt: TGTGCCAGCAGCCCAGGACTCTTGACTTGGACTGAAGCTTTCTTT; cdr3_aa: CASSPGLLTWTEAFF
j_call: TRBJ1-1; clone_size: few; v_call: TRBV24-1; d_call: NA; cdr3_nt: TGTGCCACCAGTGATTCGGGAGGGGGAATGAACACTGAAGCTTTCTTT; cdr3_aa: CATSDSGGGMNTEAFF
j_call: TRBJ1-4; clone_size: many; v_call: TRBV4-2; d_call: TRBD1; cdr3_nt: TGTGCCAGCAGCCAAGATACTACAGGGGTTGGAAAACTGTTTTTT; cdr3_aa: CASSQDTTGVGKLFF
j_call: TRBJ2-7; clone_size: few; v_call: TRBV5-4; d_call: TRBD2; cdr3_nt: TGTGCCAGCAGCTTGGAGGGGCAGCGGGGGGTCTCCTACGAGCAGTACTTC; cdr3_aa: CASSLEGQRGVSYEQYF
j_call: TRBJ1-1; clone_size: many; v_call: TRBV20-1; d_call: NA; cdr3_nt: TGCAGTGCTAGTTCTGGACACAATATGGGCACTGAAGCTTTCTTT; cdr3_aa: CSASSGHNMGTEAFF
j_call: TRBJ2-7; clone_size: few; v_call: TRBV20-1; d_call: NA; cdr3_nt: TGCAGTGCTAGGGGCCGGGTCAACTCCTACGAGCAGTACTTC; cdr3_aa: CSARGRVNSYEQYF
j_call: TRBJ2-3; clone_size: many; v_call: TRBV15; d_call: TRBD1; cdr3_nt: TGTGCCACCAGCAGACAGGGGGAATTCACAGATACGCAGTATTTT; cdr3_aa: CATSRQGEFTDTQYF
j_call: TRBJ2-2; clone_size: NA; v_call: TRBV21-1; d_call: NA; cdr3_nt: TGTGCCAGCAGCGAGGGACTAGCGGGGAACACCGGGGAGCTGTTTTTT; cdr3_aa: CASSEGLAGNTGELFF
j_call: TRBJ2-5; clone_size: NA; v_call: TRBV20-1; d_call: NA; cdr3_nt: TGCAGTGCTAGAGATGTGCGGGGTCAAGAGACCCAGTACTTC; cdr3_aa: CSARDVRGQETQYF
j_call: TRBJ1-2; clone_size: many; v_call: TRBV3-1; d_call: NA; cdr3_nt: TGTGCCAGCAGCCAAGACGGGCAGGCGAAGGGCTACACCTTC; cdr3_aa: CASSQDGQAKGYTF
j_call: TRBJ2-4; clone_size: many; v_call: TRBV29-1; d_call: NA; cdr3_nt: TGCAGCGTTGAAGACAGCAACATTCAGTACTTC; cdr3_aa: CSVEDSNIQYF
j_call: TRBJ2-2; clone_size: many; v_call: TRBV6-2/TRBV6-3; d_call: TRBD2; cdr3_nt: TGTGCCAGCAGTTACGGTCTAGCGGGCGCCGGGGAGCTGTTTTTT; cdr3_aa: CASSYGLAGAGELFF
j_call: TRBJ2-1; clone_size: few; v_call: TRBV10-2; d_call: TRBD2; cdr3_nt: TGCGCCAGCAGAGAGCCCTCCCTAGCGGGGGCCAACAATGAGCAGTTCTTC; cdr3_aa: CASREPSLAGANNEQFF
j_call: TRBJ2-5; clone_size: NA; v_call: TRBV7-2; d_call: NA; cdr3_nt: TGTGCCAGCAGCTTCGTCTTAGAGACCCAGTACTTC; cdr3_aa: CASSFVLETQYF
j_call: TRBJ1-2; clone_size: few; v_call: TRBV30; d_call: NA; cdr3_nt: TGTGCCTGGAGTGTAAGCCAGAATGGCTACACCTTC; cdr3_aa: CAWSVSQNGYTF
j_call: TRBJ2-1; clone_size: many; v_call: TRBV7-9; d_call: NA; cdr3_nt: TGTGCCAGCAGCTACCCCAAGTCAGGGTTGGTTGAGCAGTTCTTC; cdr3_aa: CASSYPKSGLVEQFF
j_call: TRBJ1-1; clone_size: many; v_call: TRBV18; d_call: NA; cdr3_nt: TGTGCCAGCTCACCTAAGACAGGTTCGAACACTGAAGCTTTCTTT; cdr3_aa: CASSPKTGSNTEAFF
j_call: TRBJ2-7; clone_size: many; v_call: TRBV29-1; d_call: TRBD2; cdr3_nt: TGCAGCGTTGCCAGCGGGGGGGCGTACGAGCAGTACTTC; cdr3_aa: CSVASGGAYEQYF
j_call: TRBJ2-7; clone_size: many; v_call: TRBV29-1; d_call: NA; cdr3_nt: TGCAGCGTTGCCCCCAGTTCCTCCTACGAGCAGTACTTC; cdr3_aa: CSVAPSSSYEQYF
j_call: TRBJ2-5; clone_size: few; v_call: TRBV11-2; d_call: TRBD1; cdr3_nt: TGTGCCAGCAGCCGACAGGGTTCTCTTGAGACCCAGTACTTC; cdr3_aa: CASSRQGSLETQYF
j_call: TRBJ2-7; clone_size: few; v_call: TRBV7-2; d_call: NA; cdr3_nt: TGTGCCAGCAGCCGGGTCGGGGGGCGTGAGCAGTACTTC; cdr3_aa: CASSRVGGREQYF
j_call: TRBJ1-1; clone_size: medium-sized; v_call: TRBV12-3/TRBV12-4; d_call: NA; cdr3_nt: TGTGCCAGCAGTTTGGGGGCGAACACTGAAGCTTTCTTT; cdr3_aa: CASSLGANTEAFF
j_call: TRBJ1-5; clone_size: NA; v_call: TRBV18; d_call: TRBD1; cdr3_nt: TGTGCCAGCTCACAGACTCCCGGGACAGTCCGACAGCCCCAGCATTTT; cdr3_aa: CASSQTPGTVRQPQHF
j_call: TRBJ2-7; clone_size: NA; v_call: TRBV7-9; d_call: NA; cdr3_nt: TGTGCCAGCAGTGGAGGAGGTTACGAGCAGTACTTC; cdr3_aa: CASSGGGYEQYF
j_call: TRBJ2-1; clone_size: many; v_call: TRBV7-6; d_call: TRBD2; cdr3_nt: TGTGCCAGCAGCTCCTTAGCGGGGGGGCACTACAATGAGCAGTTCTTC; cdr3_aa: CASSSLAGGHYNEQFF